The clone carrying this TCR beta chain was seen more than once but under ten times. As yet, its antigen is unknown. The data were taken from a study of cytomegalovirus exposure and HLA in healthy donors. V lost 3 bases and J 2 bases, leaving 11 bases between the germline ends. CDR1 and CDR2 from the germline V gene are GTSNPN and SVGIG (reference sequence). This CDR3 spans 14 amino acids. This PCR relied on a set of 60 Vbeta primers and 13 Jbeta primers. Clones were read by immunoSEQ multiplex PCR, and TCRdb kept only the in-frame ones, dropping some. Seen here are 150,000 to 200,000 clones, 79% observed once, and the top ten hold approximately 2.2%. Findings of the study overall: Relative to the roughly 700-donor mean, N-insertions were reportedly fewer in an Asian-associated ancestry cluster in a later analysis. There was a cluster of highly shared sequence variants that was likely a sequencing artifact. Several of the most significant clusters appeared, in a later analysis, to be linked to common viral pathogens.

Sequencing input: PBMCs. The V gene is TRBV30, the J gene TRBJ1-5, with D unclear. This sequence was found in a woman aged 45 to 65 in good health and CMV-seronegative. In DNA, the CDR3 is TGTGCCTGGAGCCTCGCGCACCGCAATCAGCCCCAGCATTTT. It specifies CAWSLAHRNQPQHF.